This T cell receptor (beta chain) was recorded in a study of shared clonotypes between healthy human individuals. Study-level information: Serving as donors were two women and a few men, whose ages spanned 18 to 49. Donors had three CD4 naive, three CD4 memory, two CD8 naive and one CD8 memory plate apiece. Notes on the study in general: Measured sharing among donors was expected to vary with sequencing depth.

The protocol was immunoSEQ multiplex PCR, while the TCRdb copy is restricted to in-frame clones and leaves out a portion. The sample contains 1.5 million to 2.5 million clones, roughly 94% of which appear only once. The CDR3 length is 16 residues. Germline V gene data show CDR1 as SGHKS and CDR2 as YYEKEE (reference sequence). V lost 2 bases, J lost 2 bases, and 4 bases stayed unmatched. Naive CD8 isolation took CD45RO-negative cells positively selected for CCR7 and excluded terminally differentiated effector memory CD45RA+ cells. Concerning this clone: Its antigen is unknown.

The chain recombines TRBV5-5 with TRBJ2-5; TRBD2 aligns across 12 bases. The receptor was derived from a man aged 18 to 29 in good health. The sample comprised naive CD8+ T cells sorted from blood. In DNA form, the CDR3 reads TGTGCCAGCAGCTTCGGACTAGCGGGGATACAAGAGACCCAGTACTTC. This codes for CASSFGLAGIQETQYF.